The clone carrying this T cell receptor beta chain was counted between two and nine times. Its cognate antigen is unknown. CDR1 and CDR2 (germline): MNHEY, SVGAGI. CDR3 size: 17 residues. The ends lost 2 bases at V and 1 base at J; junction bases unmatched: 6. This entry comes from a study of human T cells and chemical hapten exposure. Stated time point: pre-sensitization, week 0. Stated treatment: therapeutic diphenylcyclopropenone sensitization with weekly scalp DPC. The library gave individual cDNA molecules unique molecular identifiers. Each CDR3 protein is one row after TCRdb ran MiXCR on the RACE reads. The repertoire has approximately 320,000 distinct CDR3 sequences, 5.5% of them found once; the top ten carry more than 8%. Study-level points and caveats: Sensitization with DPC brought no change to TCRs above 1 in 1000 in frequency.

The TCR sequence derives from a woman aged 18-35 years with alopecia areata. Some clones in this sample may be carry-over from other donors' samples. The source was whole blood, collected in connection with sensitization to the hapten diphenylcyclopropenone (DPC). J is TRBJ1-2 and V is TRBV6-5; 11 positions agree with TRBD1. Here the CDR3 reads CASSYLPGQGDNYGYTF. In DNA form, the CDR3 reads TGTGCCAGCAGTTACCTCCCGGGACAGGGGGATAACTATGGCTACACCTTC.